The entry below gives a single TCR beta chain sequence along with its context. Germline is not matched at one junction end, which may reflect a read error. The source of the sample is a study of cytomegalovirus exposure and HLA in healthy donors. Study background: Early released data comprised 80 million or so unique TCRs from HLA-typed donors.

The CDR3 is 15 amino acids. Germline CDR1 and CDR2: SEHNR and FQNEAQ (reference sequence). A multiplex PCR was run with 60 Vbeta primers and 13 Jbeta primers. Method: immunoSEQ multiplex PCR; TCRdb's copy keeps in-frame clones and lacks some. The sample gives 200,000 to 250,000 clones, more than 65% of which show up once; 0.63% is in the top ten. Input material: PBMCs. The chain combines TRBV7-9 with TRBJ2-7; 11 bases line up with TRBD2. This TCR derives from a man between 18 and 35 years old in good health and CMV-seronegative. CDR3 DNA sequence: TGTTCCAGCAGCTTAGCGACTAGCGGGGTCTACGAGCAGTACTTC. It codes for CSSSLATSGVYEQYF.